These 10 T cell receptor beta chains were sequenced from one sample in a study of OX40 agonist ivuxolimab in advanced cancers. TCRdb's copy holds only in-frame clones and misses some; the assay was immunoSEQ multiplex PCR. The sample lists 81,000 or so clones, 88% occurring once. This specimen was CD4+ or CD8+ T cells sorted from blood, taken in a trial of the OX40 agonist ivuxolimab. The receptors come from an adult with an advanced solid tumor such as melanoma, head and neck, liver or kidney cancer.

The V and J genes are TRBV29-1 and TRBJ1-1, with D perhaps matching TRBD1 (5 bases). CDR3 length: 13 residues. V was clipped by 7 bases and J by 3 bases, with 15 bases between them. Germline values: CDR1 SQVTM, CDR2 ANQGSEA. The DNA for the CDR3 is TGCAGCGGGGATAGGGGCTGGGACACTGAAGCTTTCTTT. Translation gives CSGDRGWDTEAFF.

The genes are TRBV9 and TRBJ2-5; 7 bases match TRBD2. The CDR3 spans 15 residues. Germline CDR1 and CDR2: SGDLS and YYNGEE. V shed 4 bases, J shed 5 bases, and the junction held 11 bases outside the gene matches. The CDR3 DNA reads TGTGCCAGCAGCCCGGGGAGGGGTTTCACGGAGACCCAGTACTTC. Amino acids: CASSPGRGFTETQYF.

This clone appeared once. The chain joins TRBV5-4 to TRBJ2-1; D uncertain. Germline lookup yields CDR1 SGHNT and CDR2 YYREEE (reference sequence). The germline V and J ends were trimmed by 4 bases and 7 bases, with 27 bases remaining between them. The CDR3 totals 18 residues. The CDR3 is CASSVEPPPAPKGNEQFF. The CDR3 nucleotides read TGTGCCAGCAGCGTGGAACCCCCCCCCGCCCCGAAGGGTAATGAGCAGTTCTTC.

The chain recombines TRBV5-1 with TRBJ2-7, with 10 bases fitting TRBD1. Germline values: CDR1 SGHRS, CDR2 YFSETQ. The CDR3 runs 13 residues. V lost 4 bases, J lost 2 bases, and 0 bases stayed unmatched. CDR3 sequence reads: CASSGQGAYEQYF. The CDR3 coding sequence is TGCGCCAGCAGCGGACAGGGGGCCTACGAGCAGTACTTC.

This chain connects TRBV20-1 to TRBJ2-3; D gene unclear. The length of the CDR3 is 11 residues. V gave up 6 bases and J gave up 2 bases, with 6 bases separating them. The germline CDR1 and CDR2 sequences are DFQATT and SNEGSKA (reference sequence). The CDR3, as DNA: TGCAGTGCAATAATCACAGATACGCAGTATTTT. This gives the protein CSAIITDTQYF.

V usage is TRBV11-2 and J usage is TRBJ2-5, with D possibly being TRBD2 (5 bases). Trimming shortened V by 0 bases and J by 4 bases, and 12 bases separated the two germline ends. The CDR3 totals 15 residues. Germline assignment: CDR1 SGHAT and CDR2 FQNNGV. The CDR3 spells CASSLDRGLGETQYF. CDR3 nucleotides: TGTGCCAGCAGCTTAGATCGGGGTTTAGGAGAGACCCAGTACTTC.

Written as DNA, the CDR3 is TGTGCCAGCAGCACTGACAGGGGCCAAGAGACCCAGTACTTC. Its translation is CASSTDRGQETQYF. This chain connects TRBV5-4 to TRBJ2-5, with 8 bases identical to TRBD1. The V and J ends lost 4 bases and 1 base, in that order; junction bases with no gene match: 3. Germline V gene data show CDR1 as SGHNT and CDR2 as YYREEE (reference sequence). This CDR3 is built from 14 residues.

The chain couples TRBV25-1 to TRBJ2-3, with D maybe TRBD1 (6 bases). The ends were cut back, 7 bases at V and 1 base at J, with 12 bases in the middle. This CDR3 is 14 amino acids long. Germline loops: CDR1 MGHDK, CDR2 SYGVNS. This chain's CDR3 is CASTPWTGTDTQYF. The CDR3 DNA reads TGTGCCAGCACCCCATGGACAGGCACAGATACGCAGTATTTT.

The chain carries TRBV5-1 and TRBJ1-2; 8 bases align to TRBD1. Trimming removed 4 bases from V and 6 bases from J; junction bases left unmatched: 14. CDR1 is SGHRS and CDR2 is YFSETQ in the germline V gene. The CDR3 is 16 residues long. The CDR3: CASSALPGQAGDGYTF. The CDR3 region has the DNA TGCGCCAGCAGCGCCCTTCCGGGACAGGCAGGGGATGGCTACACCTTC.

J is TRBJ2-1 and V is TRBV6-1; D is ambiguous. CDR3 size: 14 residues. Trimming took off 7 bases at V and 5 bases at J, with 15 bases between the two ends. Per germline, CDR1 MNHNS and CDR2 SASEGT. Written as DNA, the CDR3 is TGTGCCAGCACGGGCCAGGTCCCCGACAATGAGCAGTTCTTC. Residues: CASTGQVPDNEQFF.